The T cell receptor beta chain described here comes from a study of early T cells in non-severe SARS-CoV-2 infection. Overall study context: Chains were unpaired, as sequencing was done on bulk RNA from unsorted whole blood.

The V end lost 5 bases, the J end lost 3 bases, and 10 bases lay between the germline ends. Germline V CDR1 and CDR2: MNHEY, SVGAGI. The CDR3 consists of 13 residues. A few counts support this clonotype. As yet, its antigen is unknown. Unique molecular identifiers were affixed to single, distinct cDNA molecules. Via MiXCR, TCRdb re-called the 5' RACE reads, giving one row per CDR3 protein. The data hold approximately 120,000 distinct CDR3 sequences, with 14% to 15% observed a single time. Study findings and constraints: Anti-spike CD8 responses were favored in VDJdb matching, and private and CD4 specificities were missed.

Sequences were obtained from whole blood. The chain uses TRBV6-5 and TRBJ1-1; D uncertain. The receptor was isolated from an adult who was a healthcare worker with PCR-confirmed SARS-CoV-2 infection or an uninfected control (not recorded which). CDR3 in amino acids: CASSRQLYTEAFF. The CDR3 bases are TGTGCCAGCAGTCGTCAATTGTACACTGAAGCTTTCTTT.